Listed below are T cell receptor beta chains from one sample, sequenced in a study of vaccination effects on CD4 cells after COVID-19. The antigens of these receptors remain unknown. This table comes from immunoSEQ multiplex PCR, and its TCRdb copy is limited to in-frame clones, with some not included. The repertoire holds tens of thousands of clones, with less than 85% as singletons. Here the sequenced sample was CD4+ T cells from PBMCs cultured without peptide, taken after COVID-19 vaccination. Receptors were obtained from a human donor who received a COVID-19 vaccine. Each CDR3 is given with its conserved first and last residue. D genes are given only for firm matches. Clone size, where shown, is once, few, many, or a class for clones that have expanded.

V	length	size	D	J	CDR3	DNA
TRBV29-1	12	-	-	TRBJ1-5	CSVSGVNQPQHF	TGCAGCGTATCAGGGGTAAATCAGCCCCAGCATTTT
TRBV20-1	11	once	-	TRBJ2-3	CSAGLLDTQYF	TGCAGTGCTGGCCTTTTAGATACGCAGTATTTT
TRBV6-5	14	-	-	TRBJ1-4	CASSPTGTNEKLFF	TGTGCCAGCAGTCCAACAGGGACCAATGAAAAACTGTTTTTT
TRBV4-3	15	-	-	TRBJ1-5	CASSQEHTGNQPQHF	TGCGCCAGCAGCCAAGAGCACACGGGAAATCAGCCCCAGCATTTT
TRBV3-1/TRBV3-2	19	-	-	TRBJ2-2	CASSQGWIHGRDGAGELFF	TGTGCCAGCAGCCAAGGATGGATTCACGGCAGGGATGGGGCCGGGGAGCTGTTTTTT
TRBV10-3	13	few	-	TRBJ1-1	CAISVKGPTEAFF	TGTGCCATCAGTGTTAAGGGTCCCACTGAAGCTTTCTTT
TRBV5-1	15	few	-	TRBJ2-2	CASSFDNGRAGELFF	TGCGCCAGCAGCTTCGACAACGGAAGGGCCGGGGAGCTGTTTTTT
TRBV30	14	few	-	TRBJ1-2	CAWSVAQGYYGYTF	TGTGCCTGGAGTGTAGCCCAGGGATACTATGGCTACACCTTC
TRBV15	18	-	TRBD1	TRBJ1-4	CATSRDLPGQGVDEKLFF	TGTGCCACCAGCAGAGATCTTCCGGGACAGGGAGTCGATGAAAAACTGTTTTTT
TRBV5-1	16	-	-	TRBJ1-5	CASSLEGTSQGEPQHF	TGCGCCAGCAGCTTGGAAGGGACATCCCAGGGAGAGCCCCAGCATTTT
TRBV28	14	-	TRBD1	TRBJ1-3	CASSLVGQGNTIYF	TGTGCCAGCAGTTTAGTGGGACAGGGGAACACCATATATTTT
TRBV24-1	12	-	-	TRBJ1-1	CATKDSNTEAFF	TGTGCCACCAAGGACTCAAACACTGAAGCTTTCTTT
TRBV5-4	15	-	-	TRBJ1-2	CASSLIGGGTYGYTF	TGTGCCAGCAGCTTAATAGGGGGGGGGACTTATGGCTACACCTTC
TRBV6-2/TRBV6-3	15	-	-	TRBJ1-1	CASSAAGRRNTEAFF	TGTGCCAGCAGTGCCGCGGGCCGGAGGAACACTGAAGCTTTCTTT
TRBV4-1	16	once	-	TRBJ1-5	CASSQGRAGGNQPQHF	TGCGCCAGCAGCCAGGGCCGGGCAGGGGGCAATCAGCCCCAGCATTTT
TRBV18	14	few	-	TRBJ1-2	CASSPRDVLAGYTF	TGTGCCAGCTCACCACGGGACGTACTCGCGGGCTACACCTTC
TRBV28	13	-	-	TRBJ1-2	CASKSEGWYGYTF	TGTGCCAGCAAGTCCGAAGGGTGGTATGGCTACACCTTC
TRBV18	15	few	TRBD1	TRBJ1-5	CASSPRTGRDQPQHF	TGTGCCAGCTCACCACGGACAGGCCGGGATCAGCCCCAGCATTTT
TRBV18	13	-	-	TRBJ1-4	CASAPWYDEKLFF	TGTGCCAGCGCGCCCTGGTACGATGAAAAACTGTTTTTT
TRBV19	14	-	TRBD1	TRBJ1-4	CASQDRGTNEKLFF	TGTGCCAGCCAAGACAGGGGCACTAATGAAAAACTGTTTTTT
TRBV18	17	-	TRBD1	TRBJ1-4	CASSPPDRDSFGEKLFF	TGTGCCAGCTCACCACCTGACAGGGACTCGTTTGGTGAAAAACTGTTTTTT
TRBV18	14	few	-	TRBJ1-4	CASSPRSGNEKLFF	TGTGCCAGCTCACCACGCAGTGGGAATGAAAAACTGTTTTTT
TRBV29-1	11	-	-	TRBJ1-1	CSVLGLTEAFF	TGCAGCGTTTTAGGTCTGACTGAAGCTTTCTTT
TRBV10-3	15	-	TRBD1	TRBJ1-1	CAISDPGQSNTEAFF	TGTGCCATCAGTGACCCGGGACAGTCGAACACTGAAGCTTTCTTT
TRBV2	15	-	TRBD1	TRBJ1-6	CASTLGQGDSSPLHF	TGTGCCAGCACCTTAGGACAGGGGGACAGTTCACCCCTCCACTTT
TRBV18	15	-	TRBD1	TRBJ2-2	CASSPSDRASGELFF	TGTGCCAGCTCACCAAGTGACAGGGCTTCCGGGGAGCTGTTTTTT
TRBV7-2	15	-	-	TRBJ2-1	CASSLSRGEYNEQFF	TGTGCCAGCAGCTTGTCGAGAGGGGAATACAATGAGCAGTTCTTC